This TCR beta chain comes out of a study of cytomegalovirus exposure and HLA in healthy donors. The PCR ran on 60 Vbeta and 13 Jbeta primers. The data were produced by immunoSEQ multiplex PCR, yet TCRdb's version contains in-frame clones alone and is incomplete. The top ten hold 0.2% to 0.25% of the sample, which has about 250,000 clones, about 88% seen once. In regard to this clone: Antigen: not known.

Findings of the study overall: Later on, analysis showed that most CMV-associated TCR beta chains appeared to be HLA-restricted. In an earlier analysis, in roughly 600 donors, most V segments appeared productive either ~87% or ~30% of the time.

Germline assignment: CDR1 SNHLY and CDR2 FYNNEI. This CDR3 is 14 amino acids long. Deletions cut 2 bases from V and 5 bases from J, with 13 bases between. Donors in the study were healthy people who gave bone marrow. The TCR was taken from a girl aged 2-10 years in good health and CMV-seronegative. The sample was PBMCs. The chain joins TRBV2 to TRBJ2-7, with D possibly TRBD1 on 5 matching bases. The CDR3 is CASSERQGTHEQYF. For the CDR3, the DNA is TGTGCCAGCAGTGAAAGGCAGGGAACCCACGAGCAGTACTTC.